This TCR beta chain derives from a study of regulatory T cells in long-lasting Graves disease. The CDR3 contains 13 residues. Germline V lookup: CDR1 MNHEY, CDR2 SMNVEV (reference sequence). The V end lost 2 bases, the J end lost 2 bases, and 6 bases lay between the germline ends. Indicated time point: newly diagnosed GD, antithyroid drugs for less than 3 months. RNA extracted from PBMCs served as the sequencing template. Patients met American Thyroid Association criteria for Graves' disease. Staff took about 10 milliliters of peripheral blood and put it into EDTA tubes. Sequencing libraries for TCR beta were prepared with iRepertoire HTBI primers and Arm-PCR of CDR3 regions. TCRdb re-called the multiplex PCR reads through MiXCR, storing one row per CDR3 protein. The sample has about 560,000 distinct CDR3 sequences, approximately 16% seen once. This clonotype was detected ten times or more. The sample was also linked to a second study, of T cells in Graves' hyperthyroidism and ophthalmopathy. As that report states: In the first-round RT-PCR of the TCR CDR3, the HTBI primer set was used.

V usage is TRBV27 and J usage is TRBJ2-5; D gene uncertain. The receptor was isolated from a man between 18 and 35 years old with Graves disease. This sample comprised peripheral blood mononuclear cells (PBMCs), obtained at new diagnosis, from a patient treated with antithyroid drugs. The CDR3 nucleotides read TGTGCCAGCAGTTTAAAGTTTCAAGAGACCCAGTACTTC. It encodes CASSLKFQETQYF.